These T cell receptor beta chains were read from a single sample in a study of T cells after yellow fever vaccination. TCRdb redid the calling of the 5' RACE reads with MiXCR, one entry per CDR3 protein. This table holds 550,000 or so distinct CDR3 sequences, approximately 21% found once. The specimen was PBMCs, collected 15 days after the yellow fever booster vaccination. The receptors were gathered from a man in his thirties or forties who received the YFV17D yellow fever vaccine. CDR3s include the opening cysteine and the closing phenylalanine or tryptophan.

j_gene | v_gene | CDR3aa
TRBJ1-2 | TRBV20-1 | CSVPFHYGGYTF
TRBJ2-7 | TRBV4-3 | CASSQDIEYEQYF
TRBJ2-2 | TRBV20-1 | CSARSTENTGELFF
TRBJ2-3 | TRBV7-2 | CASRPGVLDTQYF
TRBJ2-2 | TRBV30 | CAWSPANTGELFF
TRBJ2-2 | TRBV5-1 | CASNRQGSNTGELFF
TRBJ2-1 | TRBV12-3/TRBV12-4 | CASRGGTRYNEQFF
TRBJ1-2 | TRBV25-1 | CASSVDSSYGYTF
TRBJ2-3 | TRBV9 | CASSVELAGPTDTQYF
TRBJ1-1 | TRBV29-1 | CSVDQAYTEAFF
TRBJ2-2 | TRBV7-8 | CASSLGLPGELFF
TRBJ2-7 | TRBV12-3/TRBV12-4 | CASSLTSGSVRQYF
TRBJ1-4 | TRBV12-5 | CASGLVHQGATNEKLFF
TRBJ2-1 | TRBV9 | CASSGNSGSSYNEQFF